Sequencing of this T cell receptor (beta chain) was carried out in a study of cytomegalovirus exposure and HLA in healthy donors. Findings and limits, study-wide: For most TCR sequences rarity was the rule, although some public TCRs occurred in many donors.

PCR involved 60 Vbeta and 13 Jbeta primers. Data came from immunoSEQ multiplex PCR; TCRdb stores just in-frame clones and leaves some out. The table shows 150,000 to 200,000 clones, with about 77% occurring only once. As regards this clone: Antigen unknown.

This receptor was obtained from a woman aged 25-40 years in good health and CMV-seropositive. The sequencing sample was made of PBMCs.

CDR3 amino acids: CASSYRSGSRTDTQYF. CDR3 bases: TGTGCCAGCAGTTACCGAAGCGGGAGTCGCACAGATACGCAGTATTTT. The rearrangement links TRBV6-5 to TRBJ2-3; 8 bases are shared with TRBD2. V lost 2 bases, J lost 1 base, and 5 bases stayed unmatched. This CDR3 contains 16 residues. Looked up from germline, CDR1 is MNHEY and CDR2 is SVGAGI.